This T cell receptor beta chain stems from a study of blood T cells in healthy people across ages. Overall study: Per every two T cells, about one barcoded beta molecule was captured by template switching. General study points: Older age coincided with a roughly linear decline in TCR beta diversity per million T cells.

Germline lookup yields CDR1 SGHRS and CDR2 YFSETQ. The CDR3 consists of 16 residues. Unmatched junction bases numbered 9, after V lost 0 bases and J lost 7 bases. For this clonotype: What it recognizes is unknown.

A sample-barcoded 5' primer and a J-beta primer mix were used in a second PCR of roughly 6 to 12 cycles. Sequencing of every sample gave 2.5 million or more CDR3-containing paired-end reads. TCRdb reprocessed the 5' RACE reads with MiXCR, giving one entry per CDR3 protein. The sample holds hundreds of thousands of distinct CDR3 sequences, less than 35% seen once. Sequencing used blood. The origin of this receptor is a woman of 80 years or more in good health. This rearrangement joins TRBV5-1 to TRBJ2-1; 8 bases are shared with TRBD2. DNA for the CDR3: TGCGCCAGCAGCTTGGAGAGCGGGAGCTATGGGAATGAGCAGTTCTTC. Amino acids: CASSLESGSYGNEQFF.